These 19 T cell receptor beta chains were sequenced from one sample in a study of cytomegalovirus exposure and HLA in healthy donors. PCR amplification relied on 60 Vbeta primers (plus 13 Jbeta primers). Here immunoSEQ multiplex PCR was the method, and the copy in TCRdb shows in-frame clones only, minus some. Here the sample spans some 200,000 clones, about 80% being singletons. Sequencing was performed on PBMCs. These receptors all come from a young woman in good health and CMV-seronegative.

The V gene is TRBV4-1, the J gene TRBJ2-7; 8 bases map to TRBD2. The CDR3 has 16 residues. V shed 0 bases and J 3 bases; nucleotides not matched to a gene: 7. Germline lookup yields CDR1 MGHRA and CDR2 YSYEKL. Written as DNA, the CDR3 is TGCGCCAGCAGCCAAGAGGACAAAGCGGGAGTCTACGAGCAGTACTTC. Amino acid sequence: CASSQEDKAGVYEQYF.

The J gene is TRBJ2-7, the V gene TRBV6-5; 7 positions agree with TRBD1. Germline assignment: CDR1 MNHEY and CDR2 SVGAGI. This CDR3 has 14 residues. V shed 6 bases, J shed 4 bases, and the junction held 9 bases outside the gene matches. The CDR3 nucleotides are TGTGCCAGCAGAACAGACAGGGAACGGTACGAGCAGTACTTC. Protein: CASRTDRERYEQYF.

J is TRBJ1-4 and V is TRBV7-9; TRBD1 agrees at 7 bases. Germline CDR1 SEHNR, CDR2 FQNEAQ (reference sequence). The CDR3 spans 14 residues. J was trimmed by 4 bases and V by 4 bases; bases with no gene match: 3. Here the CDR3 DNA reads TGTGCCAGCAGCTCCGGGACAGTTAATGAAAAACTGTTTTTT. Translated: CASSSGTVNEKLFF.

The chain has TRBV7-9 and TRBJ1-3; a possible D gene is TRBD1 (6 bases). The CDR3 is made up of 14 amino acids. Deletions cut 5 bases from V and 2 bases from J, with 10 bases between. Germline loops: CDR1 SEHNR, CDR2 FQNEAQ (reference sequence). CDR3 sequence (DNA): TGTGCCAGCAGCCCGGGGACAACTGGAAACACCATATATTTT. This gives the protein CASSPGTTGNTIYF.

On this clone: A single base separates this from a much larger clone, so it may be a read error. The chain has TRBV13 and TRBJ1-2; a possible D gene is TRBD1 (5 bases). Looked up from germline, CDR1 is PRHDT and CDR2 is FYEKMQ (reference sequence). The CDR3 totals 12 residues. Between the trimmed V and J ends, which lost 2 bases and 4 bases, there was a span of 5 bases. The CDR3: CASSLQGYGYTF. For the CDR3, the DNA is TGTGCCAGCAGCTTACAGGGCTATGGCTACACCTTC.

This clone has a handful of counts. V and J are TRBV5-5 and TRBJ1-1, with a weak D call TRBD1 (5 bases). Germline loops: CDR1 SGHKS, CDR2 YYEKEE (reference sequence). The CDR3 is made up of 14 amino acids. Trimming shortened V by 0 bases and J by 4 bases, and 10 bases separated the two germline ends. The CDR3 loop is CASSLVTGVTEAFF. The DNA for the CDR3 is TGTGCCAGCAGCTTGGTTACAGGCGTCACTGAAGCTTTCTTT.

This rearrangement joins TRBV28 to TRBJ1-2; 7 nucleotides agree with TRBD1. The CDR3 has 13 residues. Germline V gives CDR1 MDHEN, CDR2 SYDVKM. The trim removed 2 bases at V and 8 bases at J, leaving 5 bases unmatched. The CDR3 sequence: CASSLPRGWGYTF. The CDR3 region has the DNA TGTGCCAGCAGTTTACCCAGGGGGTGGGGCTACACCTTC.

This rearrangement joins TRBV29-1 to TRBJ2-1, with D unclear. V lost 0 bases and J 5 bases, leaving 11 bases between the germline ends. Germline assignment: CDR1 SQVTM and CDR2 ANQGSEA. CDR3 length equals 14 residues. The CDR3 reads CSVEDLNFDNEQFF. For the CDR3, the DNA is TGCAGCGTTGAAGATCTAAACTTTGACAATGAGCAGTTCTTC.

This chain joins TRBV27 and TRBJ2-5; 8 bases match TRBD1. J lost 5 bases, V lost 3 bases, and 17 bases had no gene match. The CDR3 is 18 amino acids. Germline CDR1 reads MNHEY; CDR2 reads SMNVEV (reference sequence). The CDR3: CASSFARVDRGKGETQYF. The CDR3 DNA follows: TGTGCCAGCAGTTTTGCACGCGTAGACAGGGGAAAAGGGGAGACCCAGTACTTC.

The CDR3 DNA reads TGCGCCAGCAGCTTGGAAAGGGACAGGGGAGATACGCAGTATTTT. Its translation is CASSLERDRGDTQYF. This chain joins TRBV5-1 and TRBJ2-3, with 10 bases lining up with TRBD1. This CDR3 comprises 15 residues. Losses at the gene ends were 0 bases for V and 5 bases for J; bases not matched to a gene: 3. Germline V gene sequence: CDR1 SGHRS, CDR2 YFSETQ.

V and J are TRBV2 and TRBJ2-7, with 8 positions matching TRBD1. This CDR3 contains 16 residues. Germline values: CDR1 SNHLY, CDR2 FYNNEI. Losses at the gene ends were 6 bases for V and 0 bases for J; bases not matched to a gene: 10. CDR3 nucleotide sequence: TGTGCCAGCAGGCCTTTAGACAGGGGAAACTCCTACGAGCAGTACTTC. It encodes CASRPLDRGNSYEQYF.

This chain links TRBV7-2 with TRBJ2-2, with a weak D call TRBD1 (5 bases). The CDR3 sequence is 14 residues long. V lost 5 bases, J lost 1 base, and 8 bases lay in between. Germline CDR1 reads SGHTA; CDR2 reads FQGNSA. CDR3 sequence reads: CASSTTGNTGELFF. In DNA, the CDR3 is TGTGCCAGCAGCACAACAGGGAACACCGGGGAGCTGTTTTTT. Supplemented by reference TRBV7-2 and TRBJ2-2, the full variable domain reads GAGVSQSPSNKVTEKGKDVELRCDPISGHTALYWYRQSLGQGLEFLIYFQGNSAPDKSGLPSDRFSAERTGGSVSTLTIQRTQQEDSAVYLCASSTTGNTGELFFGEGSRLTVL.

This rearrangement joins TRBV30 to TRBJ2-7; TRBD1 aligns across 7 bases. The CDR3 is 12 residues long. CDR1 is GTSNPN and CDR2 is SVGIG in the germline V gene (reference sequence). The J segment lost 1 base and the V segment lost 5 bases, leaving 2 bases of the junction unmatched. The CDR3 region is CAWGDSSYEQYF. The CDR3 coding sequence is TGTGCCTGGGGGGACAGTTCCTACGAGCAGTACTTC.

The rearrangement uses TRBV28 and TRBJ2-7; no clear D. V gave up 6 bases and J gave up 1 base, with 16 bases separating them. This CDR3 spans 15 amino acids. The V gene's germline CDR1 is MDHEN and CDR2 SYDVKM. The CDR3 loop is CASRLNPQSSYEQYF. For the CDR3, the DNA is TGTGCCAGCAGATTGAACCCACAGAGTTCCTACGAGCAGTACTTC.

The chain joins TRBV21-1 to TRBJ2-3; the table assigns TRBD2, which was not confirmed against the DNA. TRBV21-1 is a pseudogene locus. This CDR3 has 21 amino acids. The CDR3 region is CASGLTLPMGRTSGSPDTQYF. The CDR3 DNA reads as TGTGCCAGCGGCCTTACGTTACCTATGGGTCGGACTAGCGGGAGTCCAGATACGCAGTATTTT.

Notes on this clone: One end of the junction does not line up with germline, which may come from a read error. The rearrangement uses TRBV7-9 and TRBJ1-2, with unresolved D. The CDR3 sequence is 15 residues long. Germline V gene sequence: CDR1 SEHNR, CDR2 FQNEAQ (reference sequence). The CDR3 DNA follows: TGTTCCAGCAGCTTACTCGGGGAATTTAACTATGGCTACACCTTC. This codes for CSSSLLGEFNYGYTF.

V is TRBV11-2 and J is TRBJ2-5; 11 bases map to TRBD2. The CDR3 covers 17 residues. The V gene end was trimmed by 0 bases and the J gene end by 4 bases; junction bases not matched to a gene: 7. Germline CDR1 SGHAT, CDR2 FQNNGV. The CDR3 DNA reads TGTGCCAGCAGCTTAGAGATAGCGGGGGGGCTTGTAGAGACCCAGTACTTC. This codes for CASSLEIAGGLVETQYF.

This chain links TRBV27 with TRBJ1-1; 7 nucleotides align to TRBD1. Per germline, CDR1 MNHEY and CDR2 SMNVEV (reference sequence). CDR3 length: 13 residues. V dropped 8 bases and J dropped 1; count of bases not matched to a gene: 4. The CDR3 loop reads CASRRTGNTEAFF. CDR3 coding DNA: TGTGCCAGCCGCCGGACAGGGAACACTGAAGCTTTCTTT.

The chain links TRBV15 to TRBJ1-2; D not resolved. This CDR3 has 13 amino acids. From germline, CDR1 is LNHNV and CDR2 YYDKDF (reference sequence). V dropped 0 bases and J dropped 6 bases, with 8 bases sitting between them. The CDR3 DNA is TGTGCCACCAGCAGAGATCGTCAGGATGGCTACACCTTC. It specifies CATSRDRQDGYTF.